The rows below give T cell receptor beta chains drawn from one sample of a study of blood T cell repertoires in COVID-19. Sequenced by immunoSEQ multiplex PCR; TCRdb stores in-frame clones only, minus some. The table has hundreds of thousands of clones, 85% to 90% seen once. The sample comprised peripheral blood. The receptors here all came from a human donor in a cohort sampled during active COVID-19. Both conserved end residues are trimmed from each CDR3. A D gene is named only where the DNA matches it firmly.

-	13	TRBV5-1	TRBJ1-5	ASTRISSPQRPQH
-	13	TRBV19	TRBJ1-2	ASSPTGDANYGYT
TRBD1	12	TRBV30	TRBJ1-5	AWTSGQGNQPQH
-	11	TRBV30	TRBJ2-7	AWSGDYNYEQY
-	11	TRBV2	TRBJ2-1	ASSLGGYNEQF
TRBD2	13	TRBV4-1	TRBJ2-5	ASSQNYASGGTQY
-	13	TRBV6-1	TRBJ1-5	ASSEGGDSNQPQH
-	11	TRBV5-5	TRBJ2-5	ASSKQAKETQY
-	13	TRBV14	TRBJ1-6	ASSQQAGAPSPLH
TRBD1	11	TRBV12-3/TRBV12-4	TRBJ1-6	ASSQRQGEPLH
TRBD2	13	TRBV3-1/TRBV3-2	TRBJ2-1	ASSPYLAGDNEQF
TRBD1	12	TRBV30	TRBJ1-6	AWRQGQSNSPLH
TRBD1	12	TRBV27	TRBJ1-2	ASNPQRLGGGYT
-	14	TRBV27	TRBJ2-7	ASSFRPGTSSYEQY
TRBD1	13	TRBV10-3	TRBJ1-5	AISRDGQANQPQH
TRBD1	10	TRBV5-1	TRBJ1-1	ASSRTGSEAF
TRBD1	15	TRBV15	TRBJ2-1	ATSRAEGQGFGNEQF
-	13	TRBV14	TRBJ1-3	ASSQAGIGGNTIY
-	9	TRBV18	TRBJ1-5	ASSSNQPQH
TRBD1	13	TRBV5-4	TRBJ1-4	ASSLVGQGKEKLF
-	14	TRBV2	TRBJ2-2	ASSEELGGGGGELF
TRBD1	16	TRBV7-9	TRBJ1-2	ASSLASGTGDFDYGYT
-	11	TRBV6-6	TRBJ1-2	ASSLPGLYGYT
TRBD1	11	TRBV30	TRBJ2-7	ARKGTGDSEQY
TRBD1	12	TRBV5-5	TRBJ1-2	ASSRDRGLSGYT
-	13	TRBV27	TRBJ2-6	ASSFQGGGANVLT
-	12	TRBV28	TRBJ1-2	ASSLYGEGYGYT
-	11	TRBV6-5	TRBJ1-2	ASSSTGTYGYT